These 22 T cell receptor beta chains originate from one sample sequenced in a study of beta chain features in type 1 diabetes. Investigators reverse transcribed all isolated RNA, so they sequenced expressed TCRB transcripts. Assay used: immunoSEQ multiplex PCR; TCRdb lists only in-frame clones, some missing. The table lists about 620,000 clones, about a sixth of them singletons. The sequencing input was naive CD4+ T cells from blood. These receptor sequences come from a man younger than 35 in good health.

This clone showed up just a few times. The chain employs TRBV10-3 and TRBJ1-1, with 8 bases fitting TRBD1. Losses at the gene ends were 6 bases for V and 5 bases for J; bases not matched to a gene: 8. This CDR3 is built from 14 residues. CDR1 is ENHRY, CDR2 SYGVKD, per germline. The CDR3 DNA is TGTGCCATCAGACAGGGGGATCGGGAAACTGAAGCTTTCTTT. Translation gives CAIRQGDRETEAFF.

This chain joins TRBV4-2 and TRBJ1-3; D not resolved. Germline CDR1 and CDR2: LGHNA and YNFKEQ. Deletions cut 3 bases from V and 4 bases from J, with 13 bases between. This CDR3 region has 15 residues. CDR3 nucleotide sequence: TGTGCCAGCAGCCACCTCCGGGTGGCGGGAAACACCATATATTTT. Encoded protein: CASSHLRVAGNTIYF.

This clone came up a few times. The chain employs TRBV4-3 and TRBJ1-5; 8 bases fit TRBD1. J lost 2 bases, V lost 1 base, and 13 bases had no gene match. Germline V CDR1 and CDR2: LGHNA, YSLEER. This CDR3 has 19 residues. The CDR3 loop is CASSQVVAGGALGNQPQHF. DNA of the CDR3: TGCGCCAGCAGCCAAGTAGTGGCAGGGGGCGCGTTGGGCAATCAGCCCCAGCATTTT.

The CDR3 reads CASSLGLAESETQYF. The DNA of the CDR3 is TGTGCCAGCAGCCTAGGACTAGCGGAAAGTGAGACCCAGTACTTC. The rearrangement joins TRBV5-4 to TRBJ2-5, with 10 nucleotides matching TRBD2. J lost 5 bases, V lost 4 bases, and 8 bases had no gene match. Germline values: CDR1 SGHNT, CDR2 YYREEE (reference sequence). CDR3 length: 15 residues.

The J gene is TRBJ1-1, the V gene TRBV7-8; the D is unclear. This CDR3 is 9 amino acids long. The V gene's germline CDR1 is SGHVS and CDR2 FQNEAQ. Trimming pared 5 bases from V and 10 bases from J, leaving 5 bases between. This CDR3 reads CASSPTAFF. CDR3 DNA: TGTGCCAGCAGCCCGACAGCTTTCTTT.

This rearrangement joins TRBV7-8 to TRBJ1-5; TRBD1 matches 7 bases. Trimming removed 0 bases from V and 7 bases from J; junction bases left unmatched: 6. This CDR3 has 15 amino acids. Germline CDR1 is SGHVS and CDR2 is FQNEAQ. The CDR3 bases are TGTGCCAGCAGCTTAGCGCGACAGGGCGGCCAGCCCCAGCATTTT. Amino acids: CASSLARQGGQPQHF.

This clone was counted only a few times. This chain connects TRBV7-2 to TRBJ1-1; a possible D gene is TRBD1 (6 bases). The V end lost 6 bases, the J end lost 6 bases, and 20 bases lay between the germline ends. The V gene's germline CDR1 is SGHTA and CDR2 FQGNSA. This CDR3 region has 15 residues. CDR3 loop: CASRPGAGNLPEAFF. CDR3 coding DNA: TGTGCCAGCAGGCCAGGGGCGGGGAACTTACCTGAAGCTTTCTTT.

The chain links TRBV7-3 to TRBJ1-2, with unresolved D. In germline, CDR1 is SGHTA, CDR2 FQGTGA. The CDR3 is 14 residues long. Trimming took 3 bases from V and 2 from J, leaving 10 bases between them. The CDR3 DNA reads TGTGCCAGCAGCTTGTTTCCGCAGAACTATGGCTACACCTTC. Translation: CASSLFPQNYGYTF.

In this sample, this clone turned up a few times. This chain joins TRBV4-3 and TRBJ2-7; a weak D match, TRBD2 (5 bases). Germline V gene lookup returns CDR1 LGHNA and CDR2 YSLEER. The V and J ends lost 1 base and 2 bases respectively, with 15 bases between them. CDR3 length: 16 residues. This CDR3 reads CASSQGRGGGAYEQYF. The CDR3 nucleotides are TGCGCCAGCAGCCAAGGCCGGGGTGGTGGGGCCTACGAGCAGTACTTC.

The genes are TRBV5-1 and TRBJ2-1; 8 bases align to TRBD1. The V gene's germline CDR1 is SGHRS and CDR2 YFSETQ. The CDR3 covers 15 residues. J lost 7 bases, V lost 4 bases, and 10 bases had no gene match. CDR3 sequence (DNA): TGCGCCAGCAGCACCGGACAGGGAAACCTGAATGAGCAGTTCTTC. Its protein product is CASSTGQGNLNEQFF.

Details on this clone: The same CDR3 can be traced to other DNA sequences in this sample. The genes are TRBV29-1 and TRBJ1-1; unclear D gene. Germline V gene lookup returns CDR1 SQVTM and CDR2 ANQGSEA. The CDR3 length is 15 residues. V dropped 4 bases and J dropped 3 bases, with 18 bases sitting between them. In nucleotides, the CDR3 is TGCAGCGTTGGGAACCTCATGGTTAGGGACACTGAAGCTTTCTTT. Its protein product is CSVGNLMVRDTEAFF.

Only a few counts were recorded for this clone. Other DNA sequences in the sample encode the same CDR3. The chain uses TRBV18 and TRBJ2-7; tentatively, D is TRBD1 (6 bases). V gave up 5 bases and J gave up 2 bases, with 10 bases separating them. The CDR3 is made up of 13 amino acids. Germline V gene sequence: CDR1 KGHSH, CDR2 LQKENI. The CDR3 reads CASSSQGTYEQYF. The CDR3 coding sequence is TGTGCCAGCTCATCCCAGGGGACCTACGAGCAGTACTTC.

Only a few counts were recorded for this clone. The chain recombines TRBV11-3 with TRBJ1-1; 8 positions agree with TRBD1. The CDR3 loop spans 15 amino acids. Per the germline V gene, CDR1 is SGHNT and CDR2 is YENEEA. V shed 5 bases, J shed 5 bases, and the junction held 10 bases outside the gene matches. CDR3 sequence reads: CASSPRTGRETEAFF. The CDR3 nucleotides read TGTGCCAGCAGCCCTCGGACAGGGAGGGAGACTGAAGCTTTCTTT.

This rearrangement joins TRBV5-6 to TRBJ2-7; 7 nucleotides agree with TRBD1. Per the germline V gene, CDR1 is SGHDT and CDR2 is YYEEEE. V gave up 2 bases and J gave up 3 bases; unmatched junction bases: 11. This CDR3 is built from 16 residues. The CDR3 reads CASSFGPGTELYEQYF. CDR3 DNA: TGTGCCAGCAGCTTTGGCCCTGGGACAGAACTCTACGAGCAGTACTTC.

The table lists this clone with a few counts. The rearrangement uses TRBV2 and TRBJ2-7; perhaps TRBD2 as D (5 bases). The CDR3 has 12 amino acids. Germline lookup yields CDR1 SNHLY and CDR2 FYNNEI. V lost 7 bases and J lost 6, with 13 bases in between. The CDR3 DNA sequence: TGTGCCAGCAACTCTCGGGGTACCGAGCAGTACTTC. Protein: CASNSRGTEQYF.

This clone was seen only a few times. The J gene is TRBJ1-2, the V gene TRBV6-1; no definite D call. V was cut by 5 bases and J by 5 bases, with 12 bases left in between. This CDR3 is 13 amino acids long. CDR1 MNHNS and CDR2 SASEGT come from the germline V gene. CDR3 sequence reads: CASSLSQGYGYTF. CDR3 in DNA: TGTGCCAGCAGTCTGTCCCAAGGGTATGGCTACACCTTC.

This clone was picked up a small number of times. The V and J genes are TRBV11-1 and TRBJ2-5, with 8 bases matching TRBD2. CDR1 is SGHAT, CDR2 FQDESV, per germline (reference sequence). This CDR3 comprises 14 residues. V was clipped by 4 bases and J by 5 bases; unmatched bases: 6. CDR3 loop: CASSSNSGVETQYF. CDR3 nucleotide sequence: TGTGCCAGCAGCTCGAATAGCGGGGTTGAGACCCAGTACTTC.

This clone was seen a handful of times. The genes are TRBV7-3 and TRBJ2-3; 8 bases agree with TRBD2. Germline V gene lookup returns CDR1 SGHTA and CDR2 FQGTGA. The CDR3 runs 15 residues. The ends lost 5 bases at V and 5 bases at J; junction bases unmatched: 9. The CDR3 reads CASSPVAGGIDTQYF. As DNA, the CDR3 is TGTGCCAGCAGCCCCGTGGCGGGGGGCATAGATACGCAGTATTTT. Drawing the rest from reference TRBV7-3 and TRBJ2-3, the complete variable domain is GAGVSQTPSNKVTEKGKYVELRCDPISGHTALYWYRQSLGQGPEFLIYFQGTGAADDSGLPNDRFFAVRPEGSVSTLKIQRTERGDSAVYLCASSPVAGGIDTQYFGPGTRLTVL.

The chain has TRBV6-1 and TRBJ2-3, with D unresolved. Trimming took off 5 bases at V and 0 bases at J, with 3 bases between the two ends. The CDR3 sequence is 12 residues long. Germline loops: CDR1 MNHNS, CDR2 SASEGT. CDR3 amino acids: CASSRSTDTQYF. CDR3 in DNA: TGTGCCAGCAGTCGTAGCACAGATACGCAGTATTTT.

This clone showed up just a few times. The CDR3 protein is CSVDGRQGSKGYTF. CDR3 DNA: TGCAGCGTTGATGGCCGGCAGGGGTCGAAGGGCTACACCTTC. The genes are TRBV29-1 and TRBJ1-2; the D gene is possibly TRBD1 (6 bases). V lost 3 bases and J lost 8, with 19 bases in between. CDR3 size: 14 residues. CDR1 is SQVTM, CDR2 ANQGSEA, per germline.

The chain employs TRBV5-1 and TRBJ1-1; 7 bases line up with TRBD1. V was pared by 1 base and J by 0 bases, with 3 bases of the junction left unmatched. Germline CDR1 is SGHRS and CDR2 is YFSETQ. The CDR3 has 15 residues. The CDR3 region has the DNA TGCGCCAGCAGCTTGAATCAGGGGGTGAACACTGAAGCTTTCTTT. It specifies CASSLNQGVNTEAFF.

This clone has a handful of counts. This sequence joins TRBV4-3 and TRBJ2-7; no clear D gene. The germline CDR1 and CDR2 sequences are LGHNA and YSLEER. Trimming stripped 1 base from V and 3 bases from J, with 7 bases between. This CDR3 is 13 amino acids long. The CDR3 here is CASSQAINYEQYF. For the CDR3, the DNA is TGCGCCAGCAGCCAAGCGATTAACTACGAGCAGTACTTC.